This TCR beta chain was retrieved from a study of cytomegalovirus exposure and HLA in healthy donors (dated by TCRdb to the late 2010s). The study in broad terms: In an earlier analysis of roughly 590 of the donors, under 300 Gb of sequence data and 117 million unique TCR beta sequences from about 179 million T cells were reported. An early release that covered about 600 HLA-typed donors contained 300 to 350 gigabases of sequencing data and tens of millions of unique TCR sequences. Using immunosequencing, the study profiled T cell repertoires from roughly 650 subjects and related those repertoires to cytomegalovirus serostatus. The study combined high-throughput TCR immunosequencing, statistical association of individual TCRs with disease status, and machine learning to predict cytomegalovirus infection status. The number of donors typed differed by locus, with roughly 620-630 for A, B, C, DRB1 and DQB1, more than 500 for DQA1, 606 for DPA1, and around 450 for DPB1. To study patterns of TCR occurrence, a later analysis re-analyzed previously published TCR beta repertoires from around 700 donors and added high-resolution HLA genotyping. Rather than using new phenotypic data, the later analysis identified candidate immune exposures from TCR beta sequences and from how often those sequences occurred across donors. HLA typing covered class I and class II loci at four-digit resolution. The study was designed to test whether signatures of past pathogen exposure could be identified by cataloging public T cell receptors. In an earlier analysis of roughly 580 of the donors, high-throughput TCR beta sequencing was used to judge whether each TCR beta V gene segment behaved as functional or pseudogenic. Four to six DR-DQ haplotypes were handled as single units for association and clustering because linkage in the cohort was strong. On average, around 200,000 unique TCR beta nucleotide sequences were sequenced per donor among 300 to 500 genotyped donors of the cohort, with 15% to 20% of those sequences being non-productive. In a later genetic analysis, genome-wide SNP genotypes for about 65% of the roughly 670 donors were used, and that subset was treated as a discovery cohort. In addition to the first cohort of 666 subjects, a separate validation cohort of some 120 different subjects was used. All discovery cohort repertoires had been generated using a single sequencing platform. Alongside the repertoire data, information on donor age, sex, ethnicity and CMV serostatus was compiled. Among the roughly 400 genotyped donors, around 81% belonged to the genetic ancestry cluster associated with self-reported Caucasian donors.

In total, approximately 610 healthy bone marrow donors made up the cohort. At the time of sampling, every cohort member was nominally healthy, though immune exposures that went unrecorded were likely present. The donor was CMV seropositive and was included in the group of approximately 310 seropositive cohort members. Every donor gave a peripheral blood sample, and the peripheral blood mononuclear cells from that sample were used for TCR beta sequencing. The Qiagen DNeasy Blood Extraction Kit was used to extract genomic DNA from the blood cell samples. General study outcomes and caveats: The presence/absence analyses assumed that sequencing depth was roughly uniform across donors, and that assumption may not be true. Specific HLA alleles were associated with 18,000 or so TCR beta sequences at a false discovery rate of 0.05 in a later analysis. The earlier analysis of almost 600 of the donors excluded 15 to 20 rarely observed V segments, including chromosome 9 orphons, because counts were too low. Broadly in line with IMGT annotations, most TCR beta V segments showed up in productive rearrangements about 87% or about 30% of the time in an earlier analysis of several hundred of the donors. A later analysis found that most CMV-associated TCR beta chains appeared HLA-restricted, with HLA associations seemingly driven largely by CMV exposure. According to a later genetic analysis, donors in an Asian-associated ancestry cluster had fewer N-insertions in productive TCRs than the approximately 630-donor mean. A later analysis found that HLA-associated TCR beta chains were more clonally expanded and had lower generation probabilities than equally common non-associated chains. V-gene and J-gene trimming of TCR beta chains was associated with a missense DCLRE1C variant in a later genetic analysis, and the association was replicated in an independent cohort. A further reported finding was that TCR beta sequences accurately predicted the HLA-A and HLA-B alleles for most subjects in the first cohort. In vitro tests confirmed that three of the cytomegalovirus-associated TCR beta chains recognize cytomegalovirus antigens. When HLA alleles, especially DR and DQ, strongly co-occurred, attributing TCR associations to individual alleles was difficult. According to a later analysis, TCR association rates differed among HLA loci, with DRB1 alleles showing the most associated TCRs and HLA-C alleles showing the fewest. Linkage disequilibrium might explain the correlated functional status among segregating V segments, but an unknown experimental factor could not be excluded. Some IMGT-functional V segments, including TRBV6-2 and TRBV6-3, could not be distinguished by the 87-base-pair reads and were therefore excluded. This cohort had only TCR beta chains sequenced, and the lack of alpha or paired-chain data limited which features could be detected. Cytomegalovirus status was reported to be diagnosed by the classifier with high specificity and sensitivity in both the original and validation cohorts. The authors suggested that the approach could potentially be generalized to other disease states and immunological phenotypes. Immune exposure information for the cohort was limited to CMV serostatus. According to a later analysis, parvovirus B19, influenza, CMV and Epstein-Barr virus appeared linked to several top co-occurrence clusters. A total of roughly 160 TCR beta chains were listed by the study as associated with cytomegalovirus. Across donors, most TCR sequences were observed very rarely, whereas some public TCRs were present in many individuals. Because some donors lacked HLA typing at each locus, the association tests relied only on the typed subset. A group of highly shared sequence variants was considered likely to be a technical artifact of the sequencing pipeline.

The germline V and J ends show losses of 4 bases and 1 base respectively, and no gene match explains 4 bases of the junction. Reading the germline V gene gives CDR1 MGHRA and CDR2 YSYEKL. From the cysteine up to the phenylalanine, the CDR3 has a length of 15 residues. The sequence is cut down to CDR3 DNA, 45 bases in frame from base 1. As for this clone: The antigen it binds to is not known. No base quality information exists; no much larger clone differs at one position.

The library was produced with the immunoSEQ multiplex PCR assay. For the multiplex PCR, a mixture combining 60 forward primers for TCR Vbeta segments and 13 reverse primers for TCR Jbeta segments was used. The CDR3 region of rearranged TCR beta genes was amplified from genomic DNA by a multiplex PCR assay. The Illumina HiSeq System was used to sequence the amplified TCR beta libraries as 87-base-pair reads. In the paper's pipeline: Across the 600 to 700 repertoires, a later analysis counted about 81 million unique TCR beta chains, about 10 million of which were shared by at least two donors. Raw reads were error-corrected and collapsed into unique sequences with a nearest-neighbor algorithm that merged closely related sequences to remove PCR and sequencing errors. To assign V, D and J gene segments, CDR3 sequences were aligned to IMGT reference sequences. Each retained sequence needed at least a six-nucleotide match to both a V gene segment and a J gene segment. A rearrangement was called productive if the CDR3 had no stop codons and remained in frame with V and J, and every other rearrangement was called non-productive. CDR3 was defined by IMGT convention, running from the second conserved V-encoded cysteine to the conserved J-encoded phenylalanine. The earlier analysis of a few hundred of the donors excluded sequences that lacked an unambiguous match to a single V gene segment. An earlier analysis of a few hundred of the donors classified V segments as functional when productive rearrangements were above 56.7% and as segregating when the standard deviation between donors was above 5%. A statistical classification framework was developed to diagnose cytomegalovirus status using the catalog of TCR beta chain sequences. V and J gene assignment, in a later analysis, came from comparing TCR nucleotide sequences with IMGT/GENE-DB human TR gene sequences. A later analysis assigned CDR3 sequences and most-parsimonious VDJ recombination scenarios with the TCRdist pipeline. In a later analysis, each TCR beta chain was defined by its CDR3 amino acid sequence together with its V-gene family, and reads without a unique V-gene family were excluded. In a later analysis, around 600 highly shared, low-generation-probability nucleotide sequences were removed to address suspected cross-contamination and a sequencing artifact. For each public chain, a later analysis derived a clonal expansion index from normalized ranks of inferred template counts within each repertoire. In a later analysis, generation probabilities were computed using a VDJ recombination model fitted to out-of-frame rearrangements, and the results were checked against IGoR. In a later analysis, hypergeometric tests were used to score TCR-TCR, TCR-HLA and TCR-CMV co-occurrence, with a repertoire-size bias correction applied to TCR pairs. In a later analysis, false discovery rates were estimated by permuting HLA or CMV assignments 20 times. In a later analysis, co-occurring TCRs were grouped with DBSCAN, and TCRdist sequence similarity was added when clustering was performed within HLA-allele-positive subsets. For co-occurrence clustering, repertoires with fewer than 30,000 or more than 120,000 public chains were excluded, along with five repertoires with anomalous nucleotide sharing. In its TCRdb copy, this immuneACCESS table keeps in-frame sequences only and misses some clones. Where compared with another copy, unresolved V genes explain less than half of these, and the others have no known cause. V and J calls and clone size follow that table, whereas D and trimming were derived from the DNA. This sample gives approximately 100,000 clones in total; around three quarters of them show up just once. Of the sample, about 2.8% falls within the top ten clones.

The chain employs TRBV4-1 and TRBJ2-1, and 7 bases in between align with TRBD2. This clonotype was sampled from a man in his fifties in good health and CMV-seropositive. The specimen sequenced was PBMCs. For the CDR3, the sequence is CASSRAGSSYNEQFF. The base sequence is TGCGCCAGCAGCCGAGCGGGGTCTTCCTACAATGAGCAGTTCTTC.